A single sample gave rise to the 18 T cell receptor beta chains below, sequenced in a study of cytomegalovirus exposure and HLA in healthy donors. PCR employed 60 Vbeta and 13 Jbeta primers. TCRdb keeps only in-frame clones here, not all; method: immunoSEQ multiplex PCR. This sample has 180,000 or so clones; over 60% occur once, and the top ten carry roughly an eighth. Sequencing was performed on PBMCs. The receptors shown here come from a man aged 50 to 59 in good health and CMV-seropositive.

This chain links TRBV5-4 with TRBJ2-7, with 8 bases aligning to TRBD1. The CDR3 is made up of 14 amino acids. Trimming at V came to 4 bases and at J to 4 bases, leaving 7 bases not matched to a gene. CDR1 is SGHNT, CDR2 YYREEE, per germline (reference sequence). CDR3 in amino acids: CASSAGGPGYEQYF. In DNA, the CDR3 is TGTGCCAGCAGCGCAGGGGGCCCTGGTTACGAGCAGTACTTC.

The V call is TRBV15, the J call TRBJ1-5; 7 bases fit TRBD1. Germline CDR1 reads LNHNV; CDR2 reads YYDKDF (reference sequence). This CDR3 spans 18 amino acids. V shed 2 bases, J shed 1 base, and the junction held 11 bases outside the gene matches. CDR3 in amino acids: CATSRRGQMGGSNQPQHF. CDR3 sequence (DNA): TGTGCCACCAGCAGACGGGGACAGATGGGGGGAAGCAATCAGCCCCAGCATTTT.

The chain links TRBV4-3 to TRBJ1-4; TRBD1 agrees at 7 bases. Germline CDR1 reads LGHNA; CDR2 reads YSLEER. V lost 4 bases, J lost 5 bases, and 7 bases stayed unmatched. The CDR3 contains 15 residues. The CDR3 is CASSLQQGLNEKLFF. The CDR3 DNA reads as TGCGCCAGCAGCCTTCAACAGGGGCTAAATGAAAAACTGTTTTTT.

The gene calls are TRBV4-1 and TRBJ1-1, with 7 bases matching TRBD1. The CDR3 has 13 residues. The germline V gene encodes CDR1 MGHRA and CDR2 YSYEKL. V gave up 4 bases and J gave up 6 bases; unmatched junction bases: 5. The CDR3 loop is CASSRTGQAEAFF. Written as DNA, the CDR3 is TGCGCCAGCAGCCGAACCGGACAGGCTGAAGCTTTCTTT.

The V call is TRBV2, the J call TRBJ1-4, with 8 bases that match TRBD1. The CDR3 totals 15 residues. The germline CDR1 and CDR2 sequences are SNHLY and FYNNEI. V trimming: 6 bases; J trimming: 1 base; junction bases outside the gene matches: 4. This CDR3 is CASSLGQGTNEKLFF. CDR3 nucleotide sequence: TGTGCCAGCAGCCTCGGACAGGGAACTAATGAAAAACTGTTTTTT. Variable domain in full (rest from reference TRBV2 and TRBJ1-4): EPEVTQTPSHQVTQMGQEVILRCVPISNHLYFYWYRQILGQKVEFLVSFYNNEISEKSEIFDDQFSVERPDGSNFTLKIRSTKLEDSAMYFCASSLGQGTNEKLFFGSGTQLSVL.

This clone has only one observation. This rearrangement joins TRBV5-4 to TRBJ2-5; possibly TRBD1 for D (7 bases). Germline CDR1 and CDR2: SGHNT and YYREEE (reference sequence). The CDR3 covers 13 residues. V was shortened by 5 bases and J by 3 bases, with 11 bases between the two germline ends. The CDR3 DNA reads as TGTGCCAGCAGGGAGGGGACAGAAGAGACCCAGTACTTC. Amino acids: CASREGTEETQYF.

CDR3 DNA: TGTGCCAGCAGCTGGACGGAGGTCTCTGGAAACACCATATATTTT. This encodes CASSWTEVSGNTIYF. This chain joins TRBV5-6 and TRBJ1-3; no reliable D call. The germline V gene has CDR1 SGHDT and CDR2 YYEEEE. The CDR3 contains 15 residues. V lost 3 bases, J lost 0 bases, and 10 bases lay in between.

The chain employs TRBV10-3 and TRBJ2-5; perhaps TRBD1 as D (6 bases). The CDR3 is 14 residues long. Trimming stripped 4 bases from V and 1 base from J, with 10 bases between. Germline lookup yields CDR1 ENHRY and CDR2 SYGVKD. The CDR3 DNA sequence: TGTGCCATCAGTGCTGGGGGCAGCCAAGAGACCCAGTACTTC. It codes for CAISAGGSQETQYF.

This clone was recorded a few times. This chain's CDR3 is CASSRPQGAGANVLTF. The CDR3 DNA reads TGTGCCAGTAGCCGTCCTCAGGGGGCTGGGGCCAACGTCCTGACTTTC. The gene calls are TRBV19 and TRBJ2-6, with TRBD1 identical over 7 bases. The CDR3 loop spans 16 amino acids. Germline V lookup: CDR1 LNHDA, CDR2 SQIVND (reference sequence). V lost 6 bases and J lost 2; bases outside the gene matches: 7.

This clone occurred once. The chain joins TRBV2 to TRBJ2-3, with TRBD2 as a possible D gene (6 bases). CDR1 SNHLY and CDR2 FYNNEI come from the germline V gene. CDR3 length: 14 residues. V lost 8 bases, J lost 0 bases, and 12 bases lay in between. In DNA, the CDR3 is TGTGCCAGCGGGGGGACGGCTAGCACAGATACGCAGTATTTT. This gives the protein CASGGTASTDTQYF.

Only one count was recorded for this clone. The chain employs TRBV28 and TRBJ2-2, with D perhaps TRBD2 (7 bases). The CDR3 runs 20 residues. In germline, CDR1 is MDHEN, CDR2 SYDVKM. V shed 8 bases and J shed 3 bases, with 31 bases lying between them. CDR3 coding DNA: TGTGCCAGCCCCCGCCAACCCCCTTTGAGGGGGGGGCGTTACACCGGGGAGCTGTTTTTT. It translates to CASPRQPPLRGGRYTGELFF.

V is TRBV5-5 and J is TRBJ2-1; D perhaps matches TRBD2 (6 bases). CDR3 length: 14 residues. Between the trimmed V and J ends, which lost 2 bases and 8 bases, there was a span of 14 bases. The germline CDR1 and CDR2 sequences are SGHKS and YYEKEE (reference sequence). In DNA, the CDR3 is TGTGCCAGCAGCTTTTGGAGCGGAGGGGATGAGCAGTTCTTC. Encoded protein: CASSFWSGGDEQFF. The complete variable domain, with remaining parts taken from reference TRBV5-5 and TRBJ2-1, reads DAGVTQSPTHLIKTRGQQVTLRCSPISGHKSVSWYQQVLGQGPQFIFQYYEKEERGRGNFPDRFSARQFPNYSSELNVNALLLGDSALYLCASSFWSGGDEQFFGPGTRLTVL.

The table lists this clone with a few counts. The chain uses TRBV28 and TRBJ1-1; 10 bases are shared with TRBD1. This CDR3 spans 15 amino acids. Germline CDR1 and CDR2: MDHEN and SYDVKM. The V gene end was trimmed by 7 bases and the J gene end by 4 bases; junction bases not matched to a gene: 9. The CDR3 loop reads CASTIDRGLSTEAFF. The DNA of the CDR3 is TGTGCCAGCACCATCGACAGGGGGCTGAGCACTGAAGCTTTCTTT.

The sample holds a few counts of this clone. This chain joins TRBV6-6 and TRBJ1-1, with D hard to call. The CDR3 has 16 amino acids. V was shortened by 5 bases and J by 3 bases, with 19 bases between the two germline ends. The germline V gene has CDR1 MNHNY and CDR2 SVGAGI (reference sequence). The chain's CDR3 is CASSIDSRVADTEAFF. CDR3 in DNA: TGTGCCAGCAGTATTGATTCCCGAGTGGCGGACACTGAAGCTTTCTTT.

The chain has TRBV7-9 and TRBJ2-3; 10 bases are a match to TRBD1. Germline-derived CDR1 and CDR2 are SEHNR and FQNEAQ (reference sequence). Trimming at V came to 1 base and at J to 6 bases, leaving 7 bases not matched to a gene. This CDR3 region has 16 residues. CDR3 sequence (DNA): TGTGCCAGCAGCTTAGTACCGGGACAGGGGATGGATACGCAGTATTTT. This sequence encodes CASSLVPGQGMDTQYF.

The chain uses TRBV9 and TRBJ1-6, with D uncertain. CDR1 is SGDLS and CDR2 is YYNGEE in the germline V gene. The CDR3 is 17 residues long. Trimming took off 2 bases at V and 7 bases at J, with 19 bases between the two ends. CDR3 nucleotide sequence: TGTGCCAGCAGCGTCCCCGGGGAGGGAGGCTTAAATTCACCCCTCCACTTT. Translated: CASSVPGEGGLNSPLHF.

This sequence joins TRBV6-5 and TRBJ2-3; tentative D call: TRBD1 (6 bases). The germline V gene has CDR1 MNHEY and CDR2 SVGAGI. The ends were cut back, 6 bases at V and 6 bases at J, with 16 bases in the middle. The CDR3 sequence is 14 residues long. As DNA, the CDR3 is TGTGCCAGCAGAATCTGGCCAACAGGGGATACGCAGTATTTT. This encodes CASRIWPTGDTQYF.

The V call is TRBV10-1, the J call TRBJ2-5; 7 bases are a match to TRBD1. Germline CDR1 is WNHNN and CDR2 is SYGVQD (reference sequence). Trimming cost V 4 bases and J 5 bases; bases outside gene matches: 4. This CDR3 spans 13 amino acids. The chain's CDR3 is CASSGGGIETQYF. The DNA of the CDR3 is TGCGCCAGCAGTGGAGGGGGCATCGAGACCCAGTACTTC.